These 5 T cell receptor beta chains came from one sample sequenced in a study of regulatory T cells in long-lasting Graves disease. As for time point: newly diagnosed GD, antithyroid drugs for less than 3 months. RNA from PBMCs was the source of the TCR library. Arm-PCR of CDR3 regions with iRepertoire HTBI primers generated TCR beta libraries. Using its own MiXCR run on the multiplex PCR reads, TCRdb lists one record per CDR3 protein. The repertoire holds 450,000 to 700,000 distinct CDR3 sequences, with approximately 15% as singletons. These same data were also listed under a study on T cells in Graves' hyperthyroidism and ophthalmopathy.

The sequenced sample was peripheral blood mononuclear cells (PBMCs), obtained at new diagnosis, from a patient treated with antithyroid drugs. These receptors were taken from a young man with Graves disease.

This clonotype was found many times. The rearrangement joins TRBV5-1 to TRBJ1-5, with TRBD1 as a possible D gene (5 bases). CDR3 length equals 13 residues. V shed 4 bases and J shed 5 bases, with 10 bases lying between them. Germline V gene sequence: CDR1 SGHRS, CDR2 YFSETQ. The CDR3 DNA reads TGCGCCAGCAGCGCAGGGAGTGATCAGCCCCAGCATTTT. Protein: CASSAGSDQPQHF.

In its sample, this clonotype was seen many times. The rearrangement uses TRBV2 and TRBJ2-2; D unresolved. Trimming shortened V by 8 bases and J by 5 bases, and 15 bases separated the two germline ends. This CDR3 region has 14 residues. The germline V gene has CDR1 SNHLY and CDR2 FYNNEI. The CDR3 is CASARARATGELFF. DNA for the CDR3: TGTGCCAGCGCCAGAGCAAGGGCAACCGGGGAGCTGTTTTTT.

The chain combines TRBV6-1 with TRBJ2-7; 11 nucleotides align to TRBD1. The V gene's germline CDR1 is MNHNS and CDR2 SASEGT. Trimming cost V 7 bases and J 7 bases; bases outside gene matches: 3. CDR3 length: 12 amino acids. The CDR3 region is CASKDRGQEQYF. The CDR3 nucleotides are TGTGCCAGCAAGGACAGGGGGCAGGAGCAGTACTTC.

In its sample, this clonotype was seen many times. V is TRBV25-1 and J is TRBJ1-3; TRBD1 agrees at 7 bases. This CDR3 region has 16 residues. V lost 4 bases, J lost 0 bases, and 6 bases stayed unmatched. Germline V gene lookup returns CDR1 MGHDK and CDR2 SYGVNS. This chain's CDR3 is CASSARQGLSGNTIYF. The CDR3 DNA is TGTGCCAGCAGTGCCCGACAGGGCCTCTCTGGAAACACCATATATTTT.

V gene TRBV10-3 combines with J gene TRBJ2-7; D not certain. Looked up from germline, CDR1 is ENHRY and CDR2 is SYGVKD. The CDR3 is 16 residues long. The V end was cut by 3 bases, the J end by 1 base, with 16 bases between. Written as DNA, the CDR3 is TGTGCCATCAGTGAATTGTGGTCAGCAAAATCCTACGAGCAGTACTTC. This translates into CAISELWSAKSYEQYF.